The 2 T cell receptor beta chains below come from one sample, sequenced in a study of T cells in Graves' hyperthyroidism and ophthalmopathy. The source material, RNA transcripts, was used to amplify TCR beta CDR3 regions. The HTBI primer set served for first-round RT-PCR of the TCR CDR3. TCRdb re-called the multiplex PCR reads with MiXCR, one entry per CDR3 protein. Among about 640,000 distinct CDR3 sequences listed, less than 25% were seen once. Sequencing was performed on blood. These receptors were obtained from a man younger than 40 with Graves' ophthalmopathy.

This clonotype was detected many times. The CDR3 sequence: CASSLVAVAGAKTQYF. Written as DNA, the CDR3 is TGTGCCAGCAGTTTAGTAGCGGTAGCGGGTGCGAAGACCCAGTACTTC. This chain connects TRBV27 to TRBJ2-5; 7 bases are a match to TRBD2. Germline V CDR1 and CDR2: MNHEY, SMNVEV (reference sequence). The CDR3 has 16 amino acids. Trimming took 2 bases from V and 6 from J; bases not matched to a gene: 12.

This clonotype has only a few counts. The V gene is TRBV30, the J gene TRBJ1-6; D remains ambiguous. This CDR3 spans 12 amino acids. Germline CDR1 is GTSNPN and CDR2 is SVGIG (reference sequence). V was pared by 3 bases and J by 4 bases, with 4 bases between. DNA for the CDR3: TGTGCCTGGAGGGCGTATAATTCACCCCTCCACTTT. Its protein is CAWRAYNSPLHF.